One sample yielded the 14 T cell receptor beta chains listed below, sequenced in a study of shared clonotypes between healthy human individuals. Assay used: immunoSEQ multiplex PCR; TCRdb lists only in-frame clones, some missing. This sample has around 2.3 million clones, with nearly 97% found just once. The sequenced sample was naive CD4+ T cells sorted from blood. Indicated subset: CD45RA+ positively selected. The receptors originated from a man aged 18-30 years in good health.

The V and J genes are TRBV5-1 and TRBJ2-4, with D maybe TRBD1 (7 bases). Trimming took off 0 bases at V and 8 bases at J, with 15 bases between the two ends. Per germline, CDR1 SGHRS and CDR2 YFSETQ. The CDR3 runs 15 residues. The CDR3 spells CASSLAIGRGDIQYF. Written as DNA, the CDR3 is TGCGCCAGCAGCTTGGCCATTGGCAGGGGGGACATTCAGTACTTC.

The chain uses TRBV2 and TRBJ2-3, with TRBD2 matching over 7 bases. The junction had 10 bases not matched to a gene; V was cut back by 5 bases and J by 2 bases. The germline V gene has CDR1 SNHLY and CDR2 FYNNEI. The CDR3 spans 16 residues. CDR3 nucleotide sequence: TGTGCCAGCAGTTCCCAGACTAGCCCCAACACAGATACGCAGTATTTT. Translated: CASSSQTSPNTDTQYF.

The chain has TRBV5-1 and TRBJ1-2; D is perhaps TRBD1 (5 bases). CDR3 length equals 14 residues. Germline values: CDR1 SGHRS, CDR2 YFSETQ. Trimming left V 7 bases short and J 5 bases short, with 18 bases between. The CDR3 spells CASRPFGTEYGYTF. The CDR3 DNA reads TGCGCCAGCCGCCCGTTTGGGACGGAGTATGGCTACACCTTC.

V gene TRBV6-1 combines with J gene TRBJ1-6; weak D call: TRBD1 (5 bases). V lost 0 bases to trimming and J lost 7 bases, with 16 bases between them. The CDR3 covers 17 residues. Germline CDR1 and CDR2: MNHNS and SASEGT. This CDR3 reads CASSEARGGTFNSPLHF. The CDR3 coding sequence is TGTGCCAGCAGTGAAGCGCGGGGGGGGACTTTCAATTCACCCCTCCACTTT.

This chain joins TRBV5-1 and TRBJ1-4; D is undetermined. From germline, CDR1 is SGHRS and CDR2 YFSETQ. Trimming shortened V by 0 bases and J by 8 bases, and 11 bases separated the two germline ends. This CDR3 spans 14 amino acids. The CDR3 bases are TGCGCCAGCAGCTTGGAGCCTGCGCAGGAAAAACTGTTTTTT. It translates to CASSLEPAQEKLFF.

This sequence joins TRBV19 and TRBJ1-1; no clear D gene. CDR3 length: 14 residues. The germline V and J ends were trimmed by 6 bases and 0 bases, with 11 bases remaining between them. Germline lookup yields CDR1 LNHDA and CDR2 SQIVND (reference sequence). The CDR3 is CASRSQQVNTEAFF. CDR3 DNA: TGTGCCAGTAGGTCCCAGCAGGTGAACACTGAAGCTTTCTTT. The full variable domain, with the rest looked up from reference TRBV19 and TRBJ1-1, is DGGITQSPKYLFRKEGQNVTLSCEQNLNHDAMYWYRQDPGQGLRLIYYSQIVNDFQKGDIAEGYSVSREKKESFPLTVTSAQKNPTAFYLCASRSQQVNTEAFFGQGTRLTVV.

The genes are TRBV7-2 and TRBJ2-1; tentative D call: TRBD2 (7 bases). This CDR3 contains 17 residues. Germline V CDR1 and CDR2: SGHTA, FQGNSA. Trimming cost V 5 bases and J 3 bases, with 20 bases left between them. Written as DNA, the CDR3 is TGTGCCAGCAGCCAAGGTAGACCGGGGGGCTTCTACAATGAGCAGTTCTTC. Translated, it gives CASSQGRPGGFYNEQFF. Looking up the rest from reference TRBV7-2 and TRBJ2-1 gives the full variable domain: GAGVSQSPSNKVTEKGKDVELRCDPISGHTALYWYRQSLGQGLEFLIYFQGNSAPDKSGLPSDRFSAERTGGSVSTLTIQRTQQEDSAVYLCASSQGRPGGFYNEQFFGPGTRLTVL.

In this sample, this clone turned up once. The chain has TRBV10-3 and TRBJ1-5; D might be TRBD1 (5 bases). Per germline, CDR1 ENHRY and CDR2 SYGVKD. The length of the CDR3 is 15 residues. Trimming stripped 7 bases from V and 3 bases from J, with 16 bases between. CDR3 nucleotides: TGTGCCATCATGGGGGACCCGGACTACAATCAGCCCCAGCATTTT. Translation: CAIMGDPDYNQPQHF.

V is TRBV6-6 and J is TRBJ2-7; 9 bases fit TRBD2. This CDR3 has 16 residues. Trimming at V came to 8 bases and at J to 2 bases, leaving 13 bases not matched to a gene. CDR1 and CDR2 from the germline V gene are MNHNY and SVGAGI (reference sequence). The CDR3 loop is CASGIPGIAGAYEQYF. CDR3 DNA sequence: TGTGCCAGCGGCATCCCCGGGATAGCGGGAGCCTACGAGCAGTACTTC.

The sample holds one count of this clone. V and J are TRBV27 and TRBJ2-2; D not certain. The germline V and J ends were trimmed by 4 bases and 1 base, with 13 bases remaining between them. CDR3 length: 16 amino acids. Germline lookup yields CDR1 MNHEY and CDR2 SMNVEV (reference sequence). The CDR3 DNA follows: TGTGCCAGCAGTTCCCGCAGAGAAATGAACACCGGGGAGCTGTTTTTT. Translating it yields CASSSRREMNTGELFF.

This clone has just a few counts. The chain joins TRBV15 to TRBJ1-2; D gene unclear. In germline, CDR1 is LNHNV, CDR2 YYDKDF (reference sequence). V was cut by 0 bases and J by 8 bases, with 13 bases left in between. The CDR3 sequence is 14 residues long. The CDR3 loop reads CATSRDLTHRGYTF. For the CDR3, the DNA is TGTGCCACCAGCAGAGATCTCACACATCGCGGCTACACCTTC.

The chain uses TRBV30 and TRBJ1-5, with no clear D. V lost 1 base to trimming and J lost 4 bases, with 11 bases between them. The germline gives CDR1 GTSNPN, CDR2 SVGIG (reference sequence). The CDR3 length is 14 residues. This chain's CDR3 is CAWSETSVNQPQHF. The CDR3 nucleotides are TGTGCCTGGAGTGAAACAAGCGTGAATCAGCCCCAGCATTTT.

The J gene is TRBJ2-3, the V gene TRBV11-1, with TRBD1 matching 7 bases. Germline loops: CDR1 SGHAT, CDR2 FQDESV (reference sequence). This CDR3 spans 18 amino acids. The V gene end was trimmed by 5 bases and the J gene end by 2 bases; junction bases not matched to a gene: 16. The chain's CDR3 is CASSQRSKTGLSTDTQYF. The CDR3 DNA reads as TGTGCCAGCAGCCAACGTAGTAAGACAGGGTTGTCCACAGATACGCAGTATTTT. Filled out from reference TRBV11-1 and TRBJ2-3, the complete variable domain reads EAEVAQSPRYKITEKSQAVAFWCDPISGHATLYWYRQILGQGPELLVQFQDESVVDDSQLPKDRFSAERLKGVDSTLKIQPAELGDSAMYLCASSQRSKTGLSTDTQYFGPGTRLTVL.

The CDR3 DNA reads TGTGCCAGCAGTGATTCCAGAGCCCAGCCCCAGCATTTT. Its protein product is CASSDSRAQPQHF. The genes are TRBV2 and TRBJ1-5; D not resolved. This CDR3 has 13 amino acids. Between the trimmed V and J ends, which lost 3 bases and 7 bases, there was a span of 10 bases. Germline values: CDR1 SNHLY, CDR2 FYNNEI.